Sequencing of this T cell receptor beta chain was carried out in a study of T cell responses to AZD1222 COVID-19 vaccine. Study-wide results and caveats: Spike-specific TCR breadth and depth rose after two AZD1222 doses.

To note about this clone: Antigen: not known.

Trimming stripped 0 bases from V and 4 bases from J, with 15 bases between. The CDR3 has 16 residues. In germline, CDR1 is LGHNA, CDR2 YNFKEQ. Only in-frame clones appear in the TCRdb table, and some are missing; sequencing was by immunoSEQ multiplex PCR. The table has about 150,000 clones, 80% to 90% seen once; the top ten hold 4.5% to 6%. Sequencing was performed on peripheral blood, taken on day 0 of AZD1222 vaccination. The chain recombines TRBV4-2 with TRBJ1-2; D is ambiguous. The TCR originated in an adult in good health. CDR3 sequence: CASSQEVEGTIYGYTF. The CDR3 region has the DNA TGTGCCAGCAGCCAAGAAGTGGAGGGAACCATCTATGGCTACACCTTC.